The next 26 T cell receptor beta chains were all read from a single sample in a study of Ad26.COV2.S vaccination and SARS-CoV-2 variants. The treatment denotes: roughly 20 received Ad26.COV2.S at low or high dose, single or two shots; several received placebo; per-sample allocation not given. At day 63 after the first vaccine or placebo injection, samples were drawn. Profiling relied on immunoSEQ multiplex PCR, and the TCRdb table lists in-frame clones only, not all of them. The sample includes fewer than 400,000 clones, more than 85% of them seen just once. Here the sequenced sample was peripheral blood, taken in a trial of Ad26.COV2.S vaccine versus placebo. The receptor set was obtained from a person between 18 and 65 years old who received the Ad26.COV2.S COVID-19 vaccine or a placebo.

V gene TRBV7-9 combines with J gene TRBJ1-1; D perhaps matches TRBD1 (5 bases). Trimming cost V 1 base and J 2 bases, with 14 bases left between them. There are 16 residues in the CDR3. Germline V CDR1 and CDR2: SEHNR, FQNEAQ (reference sequence). CDR3 DNA sequence: TGTGCCAGCAGCTTAGGGGGGGTCGATGGTAACACTGAAGCTTTCTTT. Its protein is CASSLGGVDGNTEAFF.

This clone was observed a single time. The chain combines TRBV14 with TRBJ2-5, with TRBD1 identical over 8 bases. CDR1 SGHDN and CDR2 FVKESK come from the germline V gene. V was clipped by 4 bases and J by 7 bases; unmatched bases: 5. The CDR3 consists of 13 residues. The CDR3 here is CASSPGQGATQYF. The DNA of the CDR3 is TGTGCCAGCAGCCCAGGACAGGGCGCGACCCAGTACTTC.

The chain has TRBV7-9 and TRBJ1-1; tentative D call: TRBD1 (6 bases). The V and J ends lost 1 base and 8 bases respectively, with 17 bases between them. The V gene's germline CDR1 is SEHNR and CDR2 FQNEAQ (reference sequence). The CDR3 runs 15 residues. The chain's CDR3 is CASSLVLGGHEEAFF. CDR3 sequence (DNA): TGTGCCAGCAGCTTAGTTCTGGGGGGCCATGAGGAAGCTTTCTTT. Combining the CDR3 with reference TRBV7-9 and TRBJ1-1 gives the whole variable domain DTGVSQNPRHKITKRGQNVTFRCDPISEHNRLYWYRQTLGQGPEFLTYFQNEAQLEKSRLLSDRFSAERPKGSFSTLEIQRTEQGDSAMYLCASSLVLGGHEEAFFGQGTRLTVV.

This chain uses TRBV6-1 with TRBJ1-1, with no clear D. Deletions cut 1 base from V and 5 bases from J, with 8 bases between. CDR3 size: 13 residues. CDR1 is MNHNS and CDR2 is SASEGT in the germline V gene. DNA for the CDR3: TGTGCCAGCAGTGAAGTTTCGACTACTGAAGCTTTCTTT. Encoded protein: CASSEVSTTEAFF.

The rearrangement uses TRBV21-1 and TRBJ1-3. TRBV21-1 is noted as a pseudogene. The CDR3 is 19 amino acids. CDR3 loop: CASSKGLSSEGYQENTIYF. The CDR3 nucleotides read TGTGCCAGCAGCAAAGGATTGAGCTCTGAAGGGTATCAGGAAAACACCATATATTTT.

This chain uses TRBV21-1 with TRBJ1-1; the DNA was not used to check the table's D call, TRBD1. TRBV21-1 is marked as a pseudogene. This CDR3 is 17 amino acids long. This CDR3 is CASSNGFCRGENTEAFF. The CDR3 DNA is TGTGCCAGCAGCAACGGCTTCTGCAGGGGTGAAAACACTGAAGCTTTCTTT.

This rearrangement joins TRBV5-1 to TRBJ1-1; D might be TRBD1 (5 bases). CDR1 and CDR2 from the germline V gene are SGHRS and YFSETQ. Trimming left V 4 bases short and J 8 bases short, with 24 bases between. The CDR3 covers 16 residues. The CDR3 nucleotides are TGCGCCAGCAGCCCTTTCTCAGACGGGGCAAGCCCCGAAGCTTTCTTT. It is translated as CASSPFSDGASPEAFF.

The chain is built from TRBV5-6 and TRBJ2-1; possible D gene TRBD1, 6 bases. The CDR3 has 12 residues. V lost 1 base, J lost 8 bases, and 7 bases lay in between. The germline gives CDR1 SGHDT, CDR2 YYEEEE. The CDR3 sequence is CASSLNRDEQFF. CDR3 coding DNA: TGTGCCAGCAGCTTGAACAGGGATGAGCAGTTCTTC.

V and J are TRBV5-1 and TRBJ2-1; 7 nucleotides align to TRBD1. Losses at the gene ends were 4 bases for V and 7 bases for J; bases not matched to a gene: 11. Germline lookup yields CDR1 SGHRS and CDR2 YFSETQ. CDR3 length equals 15 residues. The CDR3 spells CASSPFRDSYNEQFF. The DNA for the CDR3 is TGCGCCAGCAGCCCATTCCGGGACAGTTATAATGAGCAGTTCTTC.

This chain connects TRBV28 to TRBJ1-4, with 8 positions matching TRBD1. The length of the CDR3 is 17 residues. V gave up 4 bases and J gave up 0 bases; unmatched junction bases: 7. Looked up from germline, CDR1 is MDHEN and CDR2 is SYDVKM. CDR3 region: CASSSDREDSTNEKLFF. Written as DNA, the CDR3 is TGTGCCAGCAGTTCGGACAGGGAGGATTCAACTAATGAAAAACTGTTTTTT.

V and J are TRBV19 and TRBJ1-5; D is unclear. Looked up from germline, CDR1 is LNHDA and CDR2 is SQIVND (reference sequence). There are 17 residues in the CDR3. The V end was cut by 4 bases, the J end by 5 bases, with 21 bases between. The CDR3 here is CASSKEGAWSLYQPQHF. The CDR3 coding sequence is TGTGCCAGTAGTAAGGAGGGCGCGTGGTCCTTATATCAGCCCCAGCATTTT.

The V gene is TRBV5-1, the J gene TRBJ2-1; 8 bases match TRBD1. After removal of 3 bases from V and 3 bases from J, the junction contained 2 bases not matched to a gene. The CDR3 totals 14 residues. The germline V gene encodes CDR1 SGHRS and CDR2 YFSETQ. The CDR3 nucleotides are TGCGCCAGCAGCTCGGACAGGGTCTACAATGAGCAGTTCTTC. This sequence encodes CASSSDRVYNEQFF.

The CDR3 region is CATASGGSTDTQYF. The CDR3 DNA reads as TGTGCCACCGCCTCTGGAGGGAGCACAGATACGCAGTATTTT. The rearrangement uses TRBV24-1 and TRBJ2-3; tentatively, D is TRBD2 (6 bases). V lost 9 bases to trimming and J lost 0 bases, with 12 bases between them. The CDR3 spans 14 residues. The germline V gene encodes CDR1 KGHDR and CDR2 SFDVKD.

This chain joins TRBV4-3 and TRBJ1-1; TRBD1 is a possible D gene (6 bases). This CDR3 spans 13 amino acids. Germline CDR1 reads LGHNA; CDR2 reads YSLEER. Trimming took off 3 bases at V and 5 bases at J, with 10 bases between the two ends. The chain's CDR3 is CASSQGAGTEAFF. CDR3 nucleotides: TGCGCCAGCAGCCAGGGGGCGGGTACTGAAGCTTTCTTT.

The genes are TRBV6-2 or TRBV6-3 and TRBJ2-3; TRBD2 aligns across 11 bases. This CDR3 is 18 amino acids long. The V gene end was trimmed by 2 bases and the J gene end by 2 bases; junction bases not matched to a gene: 9. Per the germline V gene, CDR1 is MNHEY and CDR2 is SVGEGT. The CDR3 DNA reads TGTGCCAGCAGTTACCGAAGGTTGACTAGCGGGGACACAGATACGCAGTATTTT. This codes for CASSYRRLTSGDTDTQYF.

Only one count was recorded for this clone. J is TRBJ2-2 and V is TRBV3-1 (or the pseudogene TRBV3-2); 13 nucleotides match TRBD2. Germline CDR1 LGHDT, CDR2 YNNKEL (reference sequence). The CDR3 extends over 21 amino acids. Unmatched junction bases numbered 14, after V lost 0 bases and J lost 4 bases. The CDR3 sequence is CASSQDLPAATSGGITGELFF. CDR3 nucleotides: TGTGCCAGCAGCCAAGATCTCCCCGCGGCGACTAGCGGGGGGATCACCGGGGAGCTGTTTTTT.

The rearrangement links TRBV5-1 to TRBJ2-7; D perhaps matches TRBD1 (5 bases). CDR3 size: 14 residues. Trimming removed 4 bases at V and 0 bases at J, with 11 bases between. Germline V lookup: CDR1 SGHRS, CDR2 YFSETQ. CDR3 nucleotides: TGCGCCAGCAGCCCGGTAGGGGACTCCTACGAGCAGTACTTC. Translated: CASSPVGDSYEQYF.

This rearrangement joins TRBV19 to TRBJ1-5; D unresolved. V gave up 3 bases and J gave up 3 bases, with 9 bases separating them. This CDR3 contains 14 residues. Germline V CDR1 and CDR2: LNHDA, SQIVND (reference sequence). The CDR3 DNA follows: TGTGCCAGTAGTATTACTGGGAACAATCAGCCCCAGCATTTT. Translating gives CASSITGNNQPQHF.

This chain uses TRBV7-9 with TRBJ1-2, with unresolved D. The CDR3 consists of 14 residues. Germline V CDR1 and CDR2: SEHNR, FQNEAQ (reference sequence). With 2 bases removed from V and 1 base from J, the gap between germline ends came to 8 bases. The CDR3 reads CASSLQVFNYGYTF. The CDR3 DNA is TGTGCCAGCAGCTTACAGGTTTTTAACTATGGCTACACCTTC.

CDR3 amino acids: CASTTSGGSTDTQYF. The CDR3 nucleotides read TGCGCCAGCACCACTAGCGGGGGTAGCACAGATACGCAGTATTTT. V is TRBV5-1 and J is TRBJ2-3, with 11 bases that match TRBD2. CDR1 is SGHRS, CDR2 YFSETQ, per germline. The CDR3 is 15 residues long. The junction had 3 bases not matched to a gene; V was cut back by 6 bases and J by 0 bases.

This chain uses TRBV2 with TRBJ2-6; D is perhaps TRBD1 (6 bases). Germline values: CDR1 SNHLY, CDR2 FYNNEI. Trimming stripped 10 bases from V and 0 bases from J, with 22 bases between. CDR3 length: 18 residues. In nucleotides, the CDR3 is TGTGCCACCCTCATGCAGGGGCCCCCCACCTCTGGGGCCAACGTCCTGACTTTC. This encodes CATLMQGPPTSGANVLTF. Full variable domain (remainder filled in from reference TRBV2 and TRBJ2-6): EPEVTQTPSHQVTQMGQEVILRCVPISNHLYFYWYRQILGQKVEFLVSFYNNEISEKSEIFDDQFSVERPDGSNFTLKIRSTKLEDSAMYFCATLMQGPPTSGANVLTFGAGSRLTVL.

This chain joins TRBV7-2 and TRBJ2-1; D is unclear. V shed 1 base and J shed 5 bases, with 18 bases lying between them. This CDR3 region has 17 residues. The germline V gene has CDR1 SGHTA and CDR2 FQGNSA. CDR3 coding DNA: TGTGCCAGCAGCTTAGGCGTTGCCCCTTACTTTAACAATGAGCAGTTCTTC. Protein: CASSLGVAPYFNNEQFF.

V and J are TRBV19 and TRBJ2-5, with 7 bases matching TRBD1. The CDR3 consists of 13 residues. The ends lost 3 bases at V and 4 bases at J; junction bases unmatched: 2. The germline CDR1 and CDR2 sequences are LNHDA and SQIVND (reference sequence). CDR3 in amino acids: CASSMQGVETQYF. CDR3 DNA: TGTGCCAGTAGTATGCAGGGGGTAGAGACCCAGTACTTC. The whole variable domain, remainder taken from reference TRBV19 and TRBJ2-5, is DGGITQSPKYLFRKEGQNVTLSCEQNLNHDAMYWYRQDPGQGLRLIYYSQIVNDFQKGDIAEGYSVSREKKESFPLTVTSAQKNPTAFYLCASSMQGVETQYFGPGTRLLVL.

The V and J genes are TRBV11-3 and TRBJ2-5; the match to TRBD2 covers 14 bases. V lost 5 bases to trimming and J lost 3 bases; unmatched junction nucleotides: 5. The V gene's germline CDR1 is SGHNT and CDR2 YENEEA. The CDR3 extends over 16 amino acids. The CDR3: CASSQRLAGGEETQYF. Written as DNA, the CDR3 is TGTGCCAGCAGCCAGCGACTAGCGGGGGGGGAAGAGACCCAGTACTTC.

This clone was counted once. The chain carries TRBV19 and TRBJ2-3; D perhaps matches TRBD2 (6 bases). The CDR3 contains 15 residues. CDR1 is LNHDA and CDR2 is SQIVND in the germline V gene (reference sequence). Trimming removed 5 bases from V and 2 bases from J, with 14 bases in between. The CDR3 sequence is CASSEGSGLTDTQYF. The DNA of the CDR3 is TGTGCCAGTAGTGAAGGTAGCGGACTCACAGATACGCAGTATTTT.

This clone was found once. The junction departs from the called germline gene at one end, perhaps through a read error. The chain recombines TRBV5-1 with TRBJ2-1, with 14 bases identical to TRBD2. Germline assignment: CDR1 SGHRS and CDR2 YFSETQ. The CDR3 runs 15 residues. CDR3 coding DNA: TGCGCCAGCACCTTGGGACTAGCGGGGGATAATGAGCAGTTCTTC. This sequence encodes CASTLGLAGDNEQFF.